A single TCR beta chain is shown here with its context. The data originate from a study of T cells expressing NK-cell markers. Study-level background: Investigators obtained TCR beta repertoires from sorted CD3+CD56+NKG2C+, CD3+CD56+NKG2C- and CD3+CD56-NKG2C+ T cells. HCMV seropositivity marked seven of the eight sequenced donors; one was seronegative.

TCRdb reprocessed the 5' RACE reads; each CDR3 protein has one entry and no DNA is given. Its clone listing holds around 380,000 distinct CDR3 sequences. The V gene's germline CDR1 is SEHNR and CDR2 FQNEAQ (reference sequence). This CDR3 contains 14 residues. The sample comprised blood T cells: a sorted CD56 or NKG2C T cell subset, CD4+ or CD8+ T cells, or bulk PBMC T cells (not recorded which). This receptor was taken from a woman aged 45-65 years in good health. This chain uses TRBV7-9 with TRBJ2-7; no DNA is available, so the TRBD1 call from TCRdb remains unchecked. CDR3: CASSSANRVSEQCF. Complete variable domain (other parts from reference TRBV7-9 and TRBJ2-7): DTGVSQNPRHKITKRGQNVTFRCDPISEHNRLYWYRQTLGQGPEFLTYFQNEAQLEKSRLLSDRFSAERPKGSFSTLEIQRTEQGDSAMYLCASSSANRVSEQCFGPGTRLTVT.